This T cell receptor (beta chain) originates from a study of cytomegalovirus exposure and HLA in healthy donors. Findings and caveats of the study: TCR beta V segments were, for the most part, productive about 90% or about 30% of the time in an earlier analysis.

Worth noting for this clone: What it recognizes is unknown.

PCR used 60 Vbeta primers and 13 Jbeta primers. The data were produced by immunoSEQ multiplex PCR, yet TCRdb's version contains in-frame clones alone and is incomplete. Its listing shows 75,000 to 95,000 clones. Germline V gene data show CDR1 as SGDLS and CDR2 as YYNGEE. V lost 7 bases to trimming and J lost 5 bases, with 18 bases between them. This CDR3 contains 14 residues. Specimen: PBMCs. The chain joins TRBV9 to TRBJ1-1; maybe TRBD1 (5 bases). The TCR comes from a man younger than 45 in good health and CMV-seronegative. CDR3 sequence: CASASPGEDTEAFF. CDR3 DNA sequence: TGTGCCAGCGCGTCTCCGGGGGAGGATACTGAAGCTTTCTTT. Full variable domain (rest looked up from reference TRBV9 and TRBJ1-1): DSGVTQTPKHLITATGQRVTLRCSPRSGDLSVYWYQQSLDQGLQFLIQYYNGEERAKGNILERFSAQQFPDLHSELNLSSLELGDSALYFCASASPGEDTEAFFGQGTRLTVV.